The 4 T cell receptor beta chains below come from one sample, sequenced in a study of tumor-infiltrating lymphocytes in primary liver carcinoma. Bulk tissue was left unsorted, and RNA and DNA were co-extracted from about 19-30 mg of it. The investigators made TCR beta cDNA from roughly 0.55 ug total RNA, using a constant-region primer. Investigators got TCR beta libraries out of three nested multiplex PCR rounds, done with slightly modified ARM-PCR. It was with TRBV1-TRBV30 forward primers and a C-beta reverse primer that the first two PCR rounds were run, at approximately 9 cycles each. TCRdb re-called the multiplex PCR reads through MiXCR, storing one row per CDR3 protein. The sample comprises 90,000 to 100,000 distinct CDR3 sequences, approximately 71% of which are singletons, and about 9.2% rests with the top ten. The sequenced sample consisted of liver tumor tissue from sampling region 5. The subset denotes: tumor region T5, tumor centre. These receptor sequences come from a woman aged 55-69 years with primary liver carcinoma and hepatitis B virus infection.

This clonotype was counted only a few times. One junction end disagrees with the germline gene, perhaps due to a read error. The chain carries TRBV29-1 and TRBJ2-3; TRBD2 matches at 10 bases. CDR3 length: 14 amino acids. Germline CDR1 and CDR2: SQVTM and ANQGSEA. The chain's CDR3 is CGVTGTSDTDTQYF. CDR3 bases: TGCGGCGTCACCGGGACTAGCGACACAGATACGCAGTATTTT.

Ten or more counts support this clonotype. The V call is TRBV10-1, the J call TRBJ2-1; 10 positions agree with TRBD1. The CDR3 has 15 amino acids. From germline, CDR1 is WNHNN and CDR2 SYGVQD (reference sequence). V trimming: 4 bases; J trimming: 2 bases; junction bases outside the gene matches: 2. CDR3 loop: CASSGQGAAYNEQFF. In DNA, the CDR3 is TGCGCCAGCAGTGGACAGGGGGCTGCCTACAATGAGCAGTTCTTC.

The chain links TRBV28 to TRBJ2-5; D gene ambiguous. Germline V gives CDR1 MDHEN, CDR2 SYDVKM. The length of the CDR3 is 15 residues. Trimming left V 10 bases short and J 5 bases short, with 23 bases between. Here the CDR3 DNA reads TGTGCCAACAGAACCCAGAAAGGGTTGACGGAGACCCAGTACTTC. The encoded protein is CANRTQKGLTETQYF.

The sample holds many counts of this clonotype. V is TRBV14 and J is TRBJ1-1, with D unclear. V was shortened by 4 bases and J by 3 bases, with 12 bases between the two germline ends. Germline V gene lookup returns CDR1 SGHDN and CDR2 FVKESK. This CDR3 is built from 14 residues. For the CDR3, the DNA is TGTGCCAGCAGCCCGGCTGGTGTGGACACTGAAGCTTTCTTT. Translation: CASSPAGVDTEAFF. The full variable domain, rest sourced from reference TRBV14 and TRBJ1-1, is EAGVTQFPSHSVIEKGQTVTLRCDPISGHDNLYWYRRVMGKEIKFLLHFVKESKQDESGMPNNRFLAERTGGTYSTLKVQPAELEDSGVYFCASSPAGVDTEAFFGQGTRLTVV.